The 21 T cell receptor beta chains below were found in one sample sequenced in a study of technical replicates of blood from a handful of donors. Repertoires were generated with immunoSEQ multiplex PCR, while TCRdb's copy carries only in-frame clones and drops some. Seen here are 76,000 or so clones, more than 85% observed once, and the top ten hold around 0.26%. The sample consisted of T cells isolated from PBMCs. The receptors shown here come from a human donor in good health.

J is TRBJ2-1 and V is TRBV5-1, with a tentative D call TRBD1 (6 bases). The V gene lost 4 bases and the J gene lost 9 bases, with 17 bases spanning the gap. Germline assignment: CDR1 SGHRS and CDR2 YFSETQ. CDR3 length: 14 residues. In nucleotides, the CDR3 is TGCGCCAGCAGCGCTGCACAGGGATCCGCTGAGCAGTTCTTC. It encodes CASSAAQGSAEQFF.

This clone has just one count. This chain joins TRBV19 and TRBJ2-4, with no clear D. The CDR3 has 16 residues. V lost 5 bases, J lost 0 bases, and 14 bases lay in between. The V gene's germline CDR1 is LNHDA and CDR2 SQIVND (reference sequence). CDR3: CASSHFQNLAKNIQYF. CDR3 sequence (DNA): TGTGCCAGTAGTCACTTCCAAAACCTAGCCAAAAACATTCAGTACTTC.

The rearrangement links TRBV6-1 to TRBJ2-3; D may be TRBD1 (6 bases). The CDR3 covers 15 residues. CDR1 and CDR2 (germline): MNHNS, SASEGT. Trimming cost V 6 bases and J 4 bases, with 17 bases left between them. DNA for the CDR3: TGTGCCAGCAGAGGGGACACCGGCTTCCCAGATACGCAGTATTTT. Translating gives CASRGDTGFPDTQYF.

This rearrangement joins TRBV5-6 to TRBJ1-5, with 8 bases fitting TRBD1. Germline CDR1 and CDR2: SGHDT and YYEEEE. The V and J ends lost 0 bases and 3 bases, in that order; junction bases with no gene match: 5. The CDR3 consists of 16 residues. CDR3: CASSLGRGRVNQPQHF. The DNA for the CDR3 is TGTGCCAGCAGCTTGGGCAGGGGGCGCGTCAATCAGCCCCAGCATTTT.

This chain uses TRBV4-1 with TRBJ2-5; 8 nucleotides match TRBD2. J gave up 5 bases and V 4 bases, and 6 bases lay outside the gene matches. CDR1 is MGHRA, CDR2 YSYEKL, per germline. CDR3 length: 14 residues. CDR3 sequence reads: CASSLTGLEETQYF. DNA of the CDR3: TGCGCCAGCAGCCTCACGGGACTAGAGGAGACCCAGTACTTC.

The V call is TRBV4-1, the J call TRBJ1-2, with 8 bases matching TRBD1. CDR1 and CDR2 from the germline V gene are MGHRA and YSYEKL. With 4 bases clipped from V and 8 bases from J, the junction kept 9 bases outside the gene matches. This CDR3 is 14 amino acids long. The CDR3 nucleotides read TGCGCCAGCAGCCCGGACAGGGATCGTCGGGGCTACACCTTC. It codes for CASSPDRDRRGYTF.

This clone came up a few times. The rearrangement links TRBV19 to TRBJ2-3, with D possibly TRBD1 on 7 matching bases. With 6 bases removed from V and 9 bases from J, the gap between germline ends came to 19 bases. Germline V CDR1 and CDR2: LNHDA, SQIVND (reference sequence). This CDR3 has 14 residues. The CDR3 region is CASRSEIQGGTQYF. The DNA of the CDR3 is TGTGCCAGTAGAAGCGAGATCCAGGGGGGAACGCAGTATTTT.

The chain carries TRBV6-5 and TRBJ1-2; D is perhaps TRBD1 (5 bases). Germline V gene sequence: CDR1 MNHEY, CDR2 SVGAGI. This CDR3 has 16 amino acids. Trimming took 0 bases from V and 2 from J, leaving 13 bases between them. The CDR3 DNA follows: TGTGCCAGCAGTTACTCCCCGACAGAGCAAAACTATGGCTACACCTTC. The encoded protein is CASSYSPTEQNYGYTF.

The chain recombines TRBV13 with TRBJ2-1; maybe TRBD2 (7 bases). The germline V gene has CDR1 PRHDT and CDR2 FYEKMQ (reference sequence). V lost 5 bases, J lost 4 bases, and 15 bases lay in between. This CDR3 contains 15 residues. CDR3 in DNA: TGTGCCAGCAGCCAAGGGGGGGCCGGGTACAATGAGCAGTTCTTC. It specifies CASSQGGAGYNEQFF.

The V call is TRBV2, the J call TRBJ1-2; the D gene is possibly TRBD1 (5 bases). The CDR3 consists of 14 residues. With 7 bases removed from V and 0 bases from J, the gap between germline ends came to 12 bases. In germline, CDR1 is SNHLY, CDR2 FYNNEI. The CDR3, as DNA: TGTGCCAGCATTAAGCAGGGAACTAACTATGGCTACACCTTC. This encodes CASIKQGTNYGYTF.

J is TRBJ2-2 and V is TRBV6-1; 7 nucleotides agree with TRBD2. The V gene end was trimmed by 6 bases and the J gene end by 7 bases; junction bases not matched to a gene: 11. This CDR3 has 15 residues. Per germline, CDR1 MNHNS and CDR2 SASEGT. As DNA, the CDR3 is TGTGCCAGCAGCGAACAACGACTAGCAAGCGGGGAGCTGTTTTTT. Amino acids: CASSEQRLASGELFF.

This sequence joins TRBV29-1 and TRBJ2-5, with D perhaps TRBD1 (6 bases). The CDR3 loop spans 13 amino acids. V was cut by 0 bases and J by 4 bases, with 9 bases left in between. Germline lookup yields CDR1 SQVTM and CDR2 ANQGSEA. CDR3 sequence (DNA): TGCAGCGTTGAAGAAAAGGGGGTAGAGACCCAGTACTTC. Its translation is CSVEEKGVETQYF.

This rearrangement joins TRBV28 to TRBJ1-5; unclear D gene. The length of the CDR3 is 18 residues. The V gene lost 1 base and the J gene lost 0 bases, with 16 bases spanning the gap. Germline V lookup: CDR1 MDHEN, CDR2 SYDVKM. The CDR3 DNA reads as TGTGCCAGCAGTTTATTAGCCATGGCGGGTATTAGCAATCAGCCCCAGCATTTT. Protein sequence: CASSLLAMAGISNQPQHF. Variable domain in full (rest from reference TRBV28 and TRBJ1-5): DVKVTQSSRYLVKRTGEKVFLECVQDMDHENMFWYRQDPGLGLRLIYFSYDVKMKEKGDIPEGYSVSREKKERFSLILESASTNQTSMYLCASSLLAMAGISNQPQHFGDGTRLSIL.

CDR3 loop: CASSFDGLAGEYEQYF. CDR3 bases: TGTGCCAGCAGCTTTGATGGGCTAGCGGGAGAGTACGAGCAGTACTTC. The V gene is TRBV5-4, the J gene TRBJ2-7; 10 bases fit TRBD2. The length of the CDR3 is 16 residues. From germline, CDR1 is SGHNT and CDR2 YYREEE (reference sequence). V trimming: 2 bases; J trimming: 4 bases; junction bases outside the gene matches: 9. The variable domain in full, completed from reference TRBV5-4 and TRBJ2-7, reads ETGVTQSPTHLIKTRGQQVTLRCSSQSGHNTVSWYQQALGQGPQFIFQYYREEENGRGNFPPRFSGLQFPNYSSELNVNALELDDSALYLCASSFDGLAGEYEQYFGPGTRLTVT.

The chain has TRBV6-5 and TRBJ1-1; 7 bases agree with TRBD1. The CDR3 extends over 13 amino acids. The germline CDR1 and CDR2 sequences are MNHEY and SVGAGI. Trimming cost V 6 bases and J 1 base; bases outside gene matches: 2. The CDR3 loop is CASSTGANTEAFF. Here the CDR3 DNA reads TGTGCCAGCAGCACAGGGGCGAACACTGAAGCTTTCTTT.

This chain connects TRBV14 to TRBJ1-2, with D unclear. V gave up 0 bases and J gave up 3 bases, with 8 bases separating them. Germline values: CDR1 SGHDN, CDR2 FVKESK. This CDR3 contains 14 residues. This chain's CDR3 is CASSQEDSYYGYTF. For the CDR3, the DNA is TGTGCCAGCAGCCAAGAGGACTCATACTATGGCTACACCTTC.

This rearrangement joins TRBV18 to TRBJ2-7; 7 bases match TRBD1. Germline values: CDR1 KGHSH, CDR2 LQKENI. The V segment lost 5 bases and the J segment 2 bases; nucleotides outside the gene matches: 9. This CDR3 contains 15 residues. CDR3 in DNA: TGTGCCAGCTCAAACAACCCCGGGACAGCCTACGAGCAGTACTTC. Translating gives CASSNNPGTAYEQYF.

CDR3 loop: CASSILPGLAGTYEQYF. CDR3 coding DNA: TGTGCCAGTAGTATCCTCCCGGGACTAGCGGGAACCTACGAGCAGTACTTC. The chain employs TRBV19 and TRBJ2-7; 13 nucleotides match TRBD2. The length of the CDR3 is 17 residues. CDR1 and CDR2 from the germline V gene are LNHDA and SQIVND (reference sequence). Germline trimming cut 3 bases from V and 2 bases from J; bases unmatched to any gene: 7.

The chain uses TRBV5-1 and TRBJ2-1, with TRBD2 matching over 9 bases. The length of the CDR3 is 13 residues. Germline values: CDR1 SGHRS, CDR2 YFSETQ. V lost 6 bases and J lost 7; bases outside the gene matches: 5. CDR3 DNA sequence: TGCGCCAGCACTGATAGCGGGGGTAATGAGCAGTTCTTC. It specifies CASTDSGGNEQFF.

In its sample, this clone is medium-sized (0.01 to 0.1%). The CDR3 here is CASSQGQLRNTEAFF. DNA of the CDR3: TGCGCCAGCAGCCAAGGACAACTCCGAAACACTGAAGCTTTCTTT. This chain joins TRBV4-1 and TRBJ1-1; D remains unclear. From germline, CDR1 is MGHRA and CDR2 YSYEKL. This CDR3 contains 15 residues. Trimming took off 1 base at V and 2 bases at J, with 11 bases between the two ends.

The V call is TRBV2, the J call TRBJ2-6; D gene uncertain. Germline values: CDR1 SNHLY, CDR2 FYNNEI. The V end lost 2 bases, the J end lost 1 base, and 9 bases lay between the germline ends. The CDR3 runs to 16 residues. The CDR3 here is CASSELRRSGANVLTF. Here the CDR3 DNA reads TGTGCCAGCAGTGAACTCCGGCGGTCTGGGGCCAACGTCCTGACTTTC.